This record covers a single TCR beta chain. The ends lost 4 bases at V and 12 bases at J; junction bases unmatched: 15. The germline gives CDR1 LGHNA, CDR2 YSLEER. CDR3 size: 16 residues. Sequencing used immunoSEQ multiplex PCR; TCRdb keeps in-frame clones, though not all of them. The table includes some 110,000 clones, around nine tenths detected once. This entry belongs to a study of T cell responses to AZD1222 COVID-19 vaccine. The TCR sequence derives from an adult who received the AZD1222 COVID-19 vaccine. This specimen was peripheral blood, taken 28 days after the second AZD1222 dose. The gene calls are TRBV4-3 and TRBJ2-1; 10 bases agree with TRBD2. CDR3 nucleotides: TGCGCCAGCAGCCCAGACGGATTAGCGGGAGGTTTGGGGCAGTTCTTC. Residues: CASSPDGLAGGLGQFF.